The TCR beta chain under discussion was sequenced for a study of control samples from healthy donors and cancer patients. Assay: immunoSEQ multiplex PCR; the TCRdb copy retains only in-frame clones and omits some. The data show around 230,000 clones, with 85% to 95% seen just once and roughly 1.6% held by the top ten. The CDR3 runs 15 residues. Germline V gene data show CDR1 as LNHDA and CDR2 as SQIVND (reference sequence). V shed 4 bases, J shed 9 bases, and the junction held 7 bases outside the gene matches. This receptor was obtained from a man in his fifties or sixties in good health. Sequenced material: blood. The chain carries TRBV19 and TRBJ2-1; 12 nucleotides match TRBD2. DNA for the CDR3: TGTGCCAGTAGTAGTCTAGCGGGGGGGCAGTTTGAGCAGTTCTTC. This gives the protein CASSSLAGGQFEQFF.